This T cell receptor beta chain comes out of a study of blood T cell repertoires in COVID-19. Sequenced by immunoSEQ multiplex PCR; TCRdb stores in-frame clones only, minus some. The sample lists roughly 14,000 clones, 83% occurring once. CDR1 and CDR2 (germline): SGHTA, FQGNSA. The CDR3 length is 13 residues. V was clipped by 4 bases and J by 1 base, with 7 bases between them. The rearrangement joins TRBV7-2 to TRBJ2-5; D unresolved. This clonotype was obtained from a woman between 55 and 75 years old with acute or convalescent COVID-19. The sample consisted of peripheral blood. The CDR3 region is CASSSQPQETQYF. CDR3 DNA: TGTGCCAGCAGCTCACAGCCCCAAGAGACCCAGTACTTC.